This record covers a single T cell receptor (beta chain). This entry comes from a study of blood T cell repertoires in COVID-19. Turning to the study itself: Collection of acute and convalescent COVID-19 samples took place in the United States, Italy and Spain. Nucleic acid was either cDNA or gDNA, and it came from T cells, B-cell-depleted T cells, or PBMCs.

The germline V gene encodes CDR1 PRHDT and CDR2 FYEKMQ (reference sequence). J was trimmed by 4 bases and V by 3 bases; bases with no gene match: 4. The CDR3 runs 14 residues. Original data processing: It was from reference gene primer amplification that nucleated cell counts were estimated. Sequencing used immunoSEQ multiplex PCR; TCRdb keeps in-frame clones, though not all of them. V, J and clone size are those of that table, while D and trimming were read from the DNA. This sample has over 60,000 clones, with around 86% found just once. Sequencing was carried out using peripheral blood. The source is a middle-aged man with acute or convalescent COVID-19. The chain carries TRBV13 and TRBJ1-2; TRBD1 agrees at 8 bases. CDR3 DNA: TGTGCCAGCAGCTTTGGACAGGGAGGCTATGGCTACACCTTC. Its protein is CASSFGQGGYGYTF.